The 11 T cell receptor beta chains below come from one sample, sequenced in a study of T cell repertoires in cytomegalovirus infection. Antigens of these TCRs are unknown. In TCRdb, the reads were re-called with MiXCR into one record per CDR3 protein. Among 750,000 to 950,000 distinct CDR3 sequences listed, 25% to 35% were seen once. This specimen was cultured CD8+ T cells from PBMCs, taken from culture after CMV antigen stimulation. The source of these receptors is a human donor in good health (CMV status not recorded). Some clones in this sample may be carry-over from other donors' samples.

CDR3 in amino acids: CASSQTPRTGELFF. CDR3 DNA: TGTGCCAGCAGTCAGACACCGCGGACCGGGGAGCTGTTTTTT. The V call is TRBV12-3 or TRBV12-4, the J call TRBJ2-2; D call uncertain. V lost 5 bases and J lost 5, with 12 bases in between. The CDR3 extends over 14 amino acids.

This clonotype was picked up a small number of times. This chain's CDR3 is CASSSGKRGAHTDTQYF. DNA for the CDR3: TGTGCCAGCAGCTCTGGAAAGCGGGGGGCGCACACAGATACGCAGTATTTT. V and J are TRBV7-3 and TRBJ2-3; 9 bases map to TRBD2. Trimming took 4 bases from V and 2 from J; bases not matched to a gene: 10. The CDR3 is made up of 17 amino acids. Germline V lookup: CDR1 SGHTA, CDR2 FQGTGA.

This clonotype has just a few counts. The genes are TRBV6-2 or TRBV6-3 and TRBJ2-7; 11 positions match TRBD2. CDR1 and CDR2 from the germline V gene are MNHEY and SVGEGT. The CDR3 has 13 residues. V trimming: 6 bases; J trimming: 4 bases; junction bases outside the gene matches: 2. The CDR3 loop reads CASRRLAGYEQYV. DNA for the CDR3: TGTGCCAGCAGGCGACTAGCGGGATACGAGCAGTACGTC.

This chain uses TRBV20-1 with TRBJ1-5; tentatively, D is TRBD1 (5 bases). The V end was cut by 1 base, the J end by 4 bases, with 32 bases between. The CDR3 runs 21 residues. Germline V lookup: CDR1 DFQATT, CDR2 SNEGSKA (reference sequence). The CDR3 nucleotides are TGCAGTGCTAGAGCCTGGGGACCGGGAGCCCGAGGTAGGAGGACGAATCAGCCCCAGCATTTT. It encodes CSARAWGPGARGRRTNQPQHF.

The genes are TRBV13 and TRBJ1-1; the D gene is possibly TRBD1 (6 bases). Looked up from germline, CDR1 is PRHDT and CDR2 is FYEKMQ (reference sequence). The CDR3 has 15 amino acids. Trimming stripped 3 bases from V and 7 bases from J, with 18 bases between. Here the CDR3 reads CASSFPTRGFNEAFF. In DNA form, the CDR3 reads TGTGCCAGCAGCTTCCCGACCAGGGGATTTAATGAAGCTTTCTTT. Complete variable domain (other parts from reference TRBV13 and TRBJ1-1): AAGVIQSPRHLIKEKRETATLKCYPIPRHDTVYWYQQGPGQDPQFLISFYEKMQSDKGSIPDRFSAQQFSDYHSELNMSSLELGDSALYFCASSFPTRGFNEAFFGQGTRLTVV.

Notes on this clonotype: This CDR3 is missing its conserved last phenylalanine or tryptophan, likely due to a read error. The chain recombines TRBV7-6 with TRBJ2-7; TRBD1 matches at 8 bases. The CDR3 extends over 15 amino acids. Trimming at V came to 5 bases and at J to 1 base, leaving 7 bases not matched to a gene. Looked up from germline, CDR1 is SGHVS and CDR2 is FNYEAQ. CDR3 protein: CASSPSGQGSYEQYI. In DNA form, the CDR3 reads TGTGCCAGCAGCCCTTCAGGACAGGGATCCTACGAGCAGTACATC.

This clonotype was detected only a few times. The chain joins TRBV7-9 to TRBJ2-6; D assignment may be TRBD1 or TRBD2 (5 bases each). Looked up from germline, CDR1 is SEHNR and CDR2 is FQNEAQ (reference sequence). V lost 6 bases and J 0 bases, leaving 9 bases between the germline ends. The length of the CDR3 is 15 residues. CDR3 nucleotide sequence: TGTGCCAGCAGGGGACCACTCTCTGGGGCCAACGTCCTGACTTTC. It is translated as CASRGPLSGANVLTF.

This clonotype was seen a handful of times. V usage is TRBV6-1 and J usage is TRBJ2-2, with a tentative D call TRBD1 (6 bases). In germline, CDR1 is MNHNS, CDR2 SASEGT. The CDR3 length is 15 residues. V was trimmed by 6 bases and J by 1 base, leaving 12 bases between them. CDR3 DNA: TGTGCCAGCAGGGGACAAGGGGGGAACACCGGGGAGCTGTTTTTT. This gives the protein CASRGQGGNTGELFF.

Turning to this clonotype: With a much larger clone just one base away, this may be a read error. The CDR3 DNA follows: TGTGCCAGCAGCTTACGGGACGTGGGGGAGCCGACCGGGCCCCAGCATTTT. This translates into CASSLRDVGEPTGPQHF. This rearrangement joins TRBV7-8 to TRBJ1-5, with D maybe TRBD1 (5 bases). This CDR3 contains 17 residues. Trimming took off 2 bases at V and 9 bases at J, with 23 bases between the two ends. The germline V gene has CDR1 SGHVS and CDR2 FQNEAQ.

DNA of the CDR3: TGTGCCAGCAGCCCCCCTAAGGGCGGGGGGGCCACTGAGCAGTTCTTC. Its protein is CASSPPKGGGATEQFF. J is TRBJ2-1 and V is TRBV28; 9 bases are a match to TRBD2. Losses at the gene ends were 6 bases for V and 9 bases for J; bases not matched to a gene: 15. Germline V CDR1 and CDR2: MDHEN, SYDVKM. There are 16 residues in the CDR3.

The V gene is TRBV11-3, the J gene TRBJ1-1, with 9 bases matching TRBD1. Trimming cost V 0 bases and J 5 bases; bases outside gene matches: 4. Per germline, CDR1 SGHNT and CDR2 YENEEA. The CDR3 covers 15 residues. CDR3 in amino acids: CASSLEPTGGTEAFF. The CDR3 DNA reads as TGTGCCAGCAGCTTAGAGCCGACAGGGGGGACTGAAGCTTTCTTT.